The 29 T cell receptor beta chains below come from one sample, sequenced in a study of shared clonotypes between healthy human individuals. Cells designated naive CD8 were CD45RO-negative and were positively selected for CCR7, with terminally differentiated effector memory CD45RA+ cells excluded. The repertoire was sequenced with immunoSEQ multiplex PCR; TCRdb's copy has only in-frame clones and lacks some. The data hold about 2.1 million clones, with around 93% observed a single time. The sample was naive CD8+ T cells from PBMCs. These receptors were obtained from a man aged 18 to 29 in good health. Some clones in this sample may be carry-over from other donors' samples.

The J gene is TRBJ2-1, the V gene TRBV11-1, with 8 bases lining up with TRBD2. This CDR3 comprises 17 residues. V gave up 5 bases and J gave up 3 bases; unmatched junction bases: 12. Germline CDR1 reads SGHAT; CDR2 reads FQDESV (reference sequence). The CDR3: CASSPEGAGVNYNEQFF. The CDR3 DNA reads TGTGCCAGCAGCCCAGAGGGAGCGGGAGTAAACTACAATGAGCAGTTCTTC.

The J gene is TRBJ1-5, the V gene TRBV11-2, with TRBD1 matching over 8 bases. Germline V CDR1 and CDR2: SGHAT, FQNNGV. CDR3 length: 14 amino acids. V trimming: 5 bases; J trimming: 2 bases; junction bases outside the gene matches: 2. The CDR3 region is CASSPTGGNQPQHF. The CDR3 bases are TGTGCCAGCAGCCCGACAGGGGGCAATCAGCCCCAGCATTTT.

In this sample, this clone turned up once. The gene calls are TRBV7-9 and TRBJ1-2; D may be TRBD1 (6 bases). This CDR3 has 16 amino acids. The germline V and J ends were trimmed by 0 bases and 6 bases, with 17 bases remaining between them. Germline V gene data show CDR1 as SEHNR and CDR2 as FQNEAQ (reference sequence). The CDR3 region has the DNA TGTGCCAGCAGCTTAGCGTGGGGGCCAGGGGAAAATGGCTACACCTTC. Its translation is CASSLAWGPGENGYTF. Full variable domain (missing parts from reference TRBV7-9 and TRBJ1-2): DTGVSQNPRHKITKRGQNVTFRCDPISEHNRLYWYRQTLGQGPEFLTYFQNEAQLEKSRLLSDRFSAERPKGSFSTLEIQRTEQGDSAMYLCASSLAWGPGENGYTFGSGTRLTVV.

This sequence joins TRBV10-3 and TRBJ2-5; D perhaps matches TRBD2 (7 bases). CDR3 length: 14 amino acids. Trimming cost V 3 bases and J 4 bases, with 12 bases left between them. Per the germline V gene, CDR1 is ENHRY and CDR2 is SYGVKD. The CDR3 DNA is TGTGCCATCAGTGACAGGGGAGGGGGAGAGACCCAGTACTTC. Residues: CAISDRGGGETQYF.

The chain employs TRBV5-4 and TRBJ2-7; no definite D call. The V gene's germline CDR1 is SGHNT and CDR2 YYREEE (reference sequence). The length of the CDR3 is 12 residues. V gave up 1 base and J gave up 7 bases, with 9 bases separating them. The CDR3 reads CASSLNRIEQYF. The CDR3 nucleotides are TGTGCCAGCAGCTTGAATAGAATTGAGCAGTACTTC. Variable domain in full (rest from reference TRBV5-4 and TRBJ2-7): ETGVTQSPTHLIKTRGQQVTLRCSSQSGHNTVSWYQQALGQGPQFIFQYYREEENGRGNFPPRFSGLQFPNYSSELNVNALELDDSALYLCASSLNRIEQYFGPGTRLTVT.

The J gene is TRBJ2-7, the V gene TRBV9; weak D call: TRBD1 (5 bases). The CDR3 runs 15 residues. Trimming stripped 1 base from V and 3 bases from J, with 14 bases between. Germline CDR1 SGDLS, CDR2 YYNGEE. The CDR3 sequence is CASSVRLGQGYEQYF. CDR3 nucleotides: TGTGCCAGCAGCGTACGTTTGGGGCAGGGCTACGAGCAGTACTTC.

This chain connects TRBV27 to TRBJ2-7; the D gene is possibly TRBD1 (6 bases). CDR3 length: 14 amino acids. CDR1 MNHEY and CDR2 SMNVEV come from the germline V gene (reference sequence). V was shortened by 6 bases and J by 4 bases, with 16 bases between the two germline ends. The DNA of the CDR3 is TGTGCCAGCAGGATCAGGGGCTCCACATACGAGCAGTACTTC. It codes for CASRIRGSTYEQYF.

The chain combines TRBV25-1 with TRBJ2-5; 7 nucleotides match TRBD1. Germline values: CDR1 MGHDK, CDR2 SYGVNS. V lost 4 bases to trimming and J lost 4 bases; unmatched junction nucleotides: 9. This CDR3 has 15 amino acids. The CDR3 DNA follows: TGTGCCAGCAGTGGTCGACAGGGATGGAGAGAGACCCAGTACTTC. It translates to CASSGRQGWRETQYF.

The chain employs TRBV7-9 and TRBJ2-7, with D possibly being TRBD2 (5 bases). V lost 0 bases and J lost 7, with 7 bases in between. The length of the CDR3 is 12 residues. Germline values: CDR1 SEHNR, CDR2 FQNEAQ (reference sequence). The CDR3 nucleotides read TGTGCCAGCAGCTTAGCGTGGAGGGAGCAGTACTTC. Translated: CASSLAWREQYF.

The rearrangement links TRBV30 to TRBJ2-5; 9 bases are shared with TRBD2. Losses at the gene ends were 2 bases for V and 3 bases for J; bases not matched to a gene: 16. The CDR3 has 18 residues. CDR1 and CDR2 (germline): GTSNPN, SVGIG (reference sequence). As DNA, the CDR3 is TGTGCCTGGAGTCCGAAAGTACTCGGACTAGCGCAGAAAGAGACCCAGTACTTC. Its protein is CAWSPKVLGLAQKETQYF.

The chain links TRBV6-1 to TRBJ2-4; no firm D call. This CDR3 has 13 amino acids. The germline gives CDR1 MNHNS, CDR2 SASEGT. V lost 2 bases to trimming and J lost 1 base, with 3 bases between them. The CDR3 DNA is TGTGCCAGCAGTGAATGGGCCAAAAACATTCAGTACTTC. Its translation is CASSEWAKNIQYF.

This sequence joins TRBV28 and TRBJ2-2; D gene unclear. Per germline, CDR1 MDHEN and CDR2 SYDVKM. The V end was cut by 2 bases, the J end by 3 bases, with 7 bases between. CDR3 length: 14 residues. CDR3 sequence (DNA): TGTGCCAGCAGTTTACTGCTGTACACCGGGGAGCTGTTTTTT. This encodes CASSLLLYTGELFF.

The chain recombines TRBV7-6 with TRBJ2-7, with D possibly being TRBD1 (6 bases). CDR3 length: 14 residues. V was cut by 0 bases and J by 4 bases, with 10 bases left in between. The germline gives CDR1 SGHVS, CDR2 FNYEAQ. This CDR3 reads CASSLAGGGYEQYF. CDR3 nucleotide sequence: TGTGCCAGCAGCTTAGCAGGGGGTGGTTACGAGCAGTACTTC.

The rearrangement joins TRBV5-4 to TRBJ1-1, with 10 bases matching TRBD1. The V and J ends lost 4 bases and 2 bases, in that order; junction bases with no gene match: 8. This CDR3 is built from 16 residues. CDR1 is SGHNT and CDR2 is YYREEE in the germline V gene (reference sequence). The DNA of the CDR3 is TGTGCCAGCAGCACAACACGACAGGGGGCTAACACTGAAGCTTTCTTT. It encodes CASSTTRQGANTEAFF.

The chain links TRBV28 to TRBJ2-1; D is perhaps TRBD2 (5 bases). The germline gives CDR1 MDHEN, CDR2 SYDVKM. Between the trimmed V and J ends, which lost 6 bases and 6 bases, there was a span of 15 bases. The CDR3 loop spans 14 amino acids. As DNA, the CDR3 is TGTGCCAGCAGCGACCTAGGGAGTGGCAATGAGCAGTTCTTC. It specifies CASSDLGSGNEQFF.

This rearrangement joins TRBV19 to TRBJ1-1, with 7 nucleotides matching TRBD1. V dropped 4 bases and J dropped 4; count of bases not matched to a gene: 6. The CDR3 spans 14 residues. Germline V gives CDR1 LNHDA, CDR2 SQIVND (reference sequence). The CDR3 DNA reads as TGTGCCAGTAGTAACGACAGGGTAATCACTGAAGCTTTCTTT. Translated, it gives CASSNDRVITEAFF.

The J gene is TRBJ2-3, the V gene TRBV6-5; D is unclear. The CDR3 spans 12 residues. Germline V gene lookup returns CDR1 MNHEY and CDR2 SVGAGI. Trimming shortened V by 8 bases and J by 0 bases, and 6 bases separated the two germline ends. CDR3: CASGDSTDTQYF. In DNA form, the CDR3 reads TGTGCCAGCGGCGACAGCACAGATACGCAGTATTTT.

As for this clone: Other DNA sequences of this sample code for an identical CDR3. The genes are TRBV29-1 and TRBJ2-7, with TRBD1 matching over 8 bases. There are 12 residues in the CDR3. The V gene's germline CDR1 is SQVTM and CDR2 ANQGSEA. V lost 7 bases to trimming and J lost 4 bases; unmatched junction nucleotides: 6. The chain's CDR3 is CSGGQGVYEQYF. DNA of the CDR3: TGCAGCGGAGGACAGGGTGTATACGAGCAGTACTTC.

This clone was seen more than once but under ten times. This rearrangement joins TRBV13 to TRBJ2-2; TRBD2 aligns across 8 bases. CDR1 is PRHDT and CDR2 is FYEKMQ in the germline V gene (reference sequence). V trimming: 3 bases; J trimming: 2 bases; junction bases outside the gene matches: 2. The CDR3 contains 15 residues. CDR3 residues: CASSLTSDNTGELFF. The CDR3 coding sequence is TGTGCCAGCAGCTTGACTAGCGATAACACCGGGGAGCTGTTTTTT.

The chain links TRBV27 to TRBJ1-5; 8 bases line up with TRBD1. The germline gives CDR1 MNHEY, CDR2 SMNVEV (reference sequence). This CDR3 has 12 residues. Trimming took 0 bases from V and 15 from J; bases not matched to a gene: 4. The CDR3 DNA reads as TGTGCCAGCAGTTTATCGGGACAGGATAGGCATTTT. Its protein is CASSLSGQDRHF.

The chain has TRBV23-1 and TRBJ1-2; unclear D gene. TRBV23-1 falls under the ORF class, with uncertain function. Trimming removed 4 bases from V and 6 bases from J, with 24 bases in between. The CDR3 runs 17 residues. The CDR3 loop is CASSRSPDLVAPHGYTF. In DNA form, the CDR3 reads TGCGCCAGCAGTCGATCGCCCGACCTGGTGGCACCGCATGGCTACACCTTC.

This rearrangement joins TRBV9 to TRBJ2-6; TRBD1 matches at 8 bases. Germline V gene data show CDR1 as SGDLS and CDR2 as YYNGEE. The V and J ends lost 9 bases and 5 bases, in that order; junction bases with no gene match: 7. This CDR3 has 14 amino acids. CDR3 DNA sequence: TGTGCCACCTCGGACAGGGATCGGGCCAACGTCCTGACTTTC. It specifies CATSDRDRANVLTF. The variable domain in full, with the rest retrieved from reference TRBV9 and TRBJ2-6, is DSGVTQTPKHLITATGQRVTLRCSPRSGDLSVYWYQQSLDQGLQFLIQYYNGEERAKGNILERFSAQQFPDLHSELNLSSLELGDSALYFCATSDRDRANVLTFGAGSRLTVL.

This chain connects TRBV7-9 to TRBJ2-7; no firm D call. The germline V gene has CDR1 SEHNR and CDR2 FQNEAQ (reference sequence). This CDR3 contains 14 residues. The V end lost 5 bases, the J end lost 3 bases, and 14 bases lay between the germline ends. The DNA for the CDR3 is TGTGCCAGCAGCGACACCGGCAGGAGCTACGAGCAGTACTTC. Its translation: CASSDTGRSYEQYF.

The CDR3 region has the DNA TGTGCCAGTAGTATTATGGGGGCTAGCGGGAGTGCGGAGACCCAGTACTTC. This sequence encodes CASSIMGASGSAETQYF. The rearrangement uses TRBV19 and TRBJ2-5, with 10 bases lining up with TRBD2. The junction had 12 bases not matched to a gene; V was cut back by 3 bases and J by 5 bases. This CDR3 is 17 amino acids long. The germline CDR1 and CDR2 sequences are LNHDA and SQIVND (reference sequence).

This sequence joins TRBV4-1 and TRBJ2-1, with D possibly matching TRBD2 (6 bases). Trimming left V 2 bases short and J 3 bases short, with 14 bases between. This CDR3 has 16 amino acids. Germline V CDR1 and CDR2: MGHRA, YSYEKL. DNA of the CDR3: TGCGCCAGCAGCCAAAACGTAGCGGCCTTCTACAATGAGCAGTTCTTC. Protein sequence: CASSQNVAAFYNEQFF.

The chain recombines TRBV9 with TRBJ2-1, with 10 bases identical to TRBD2. The J segment lost 5 bases and the V segment lost 4 bases, leaving 6 bases of the junction unmatched. This CDR3 is built from 15 residues. Germline-derived CDR1 and CDR2 are SGDLS and YYNGEE. CDR3 nucleotide sequence: TGTGCCAGCAGCACCCCCCTAGCGGGAGACAATGAGCAGTTCTTC. This encodes CASSTPLAGDNEQFF.

In its sample, this clone was seen once. The chain employs TRBV28 and TRBJ1-4; no firm D call. V lost 10 bases and J lost 8, with 8 bases in between. The CDR3 covers 10 residues. Per germline, CDR1 MDHEN and CDR2 SYDVKM. CDR3: CATTGEKLFF. For the CDR3, the DNA is TGTGCCACGACCGGAGAAAAACTGTTTTTT. The full variable domain, rest sourced from reference TRBV28 and TRBJ1-4, is DVKVTQSSRYLVKRTGEKVFLECVQDMDHENMFWYRQDPGLGLRLIYFSYDVKMKEKGDIPEGYSVSREKKERFSLILESASTNQTSMYLCATTGEKLFFGSGTQLSVL.

V usage is TRBV27 and J usage is TRBJ2-5; D possibly uses TRBD1 or TRBD2 (5 bases each). The length of the CDR3 is 15 residues. The V end was cut by 3 bases, the J end by 2 bases, with 13 bases between. CDR1 is MNHEY and CDR2 is SMNVEV in the germline V gene (reference sequence). The CDR3 coding sequence is TGTGCCAGCAGTTTGGCCGGGACGGTACAAGAGACCCAGTACTTC. This codes for CASSLAGTVQETQYF.

The chain links TRBV19 to TRBJ1-2; TRBD1 agrees at 8 bases. The CDR3 has 15 amino acids. The ends lost 3 bases at V and 8 bases at J; junction bases unmatched: 11. Germline CDR1 is LNHDA and CDR2 is SQIVND (reference sequence). CDR3 loop: CASSIEPGQGLGYTF. As DNA, the CDR3 is TGTGCCAGTAGTATTGAGCCTGGACAGGGACTAGGCTACACCTTC.